The next 3 T cell receptor beta chains were all read from a single sample in a study of vaccination and CD4 T cells after COVID-19. No cognate antigen is known for these TCRs. Sequenced with the Oncomine TCR Beta short-read assay was DNA taken from cultured CD4+ T cells. Each CDR3 protein is one row after TCRdb ran MiXCR on the PCR reads. The sample includes about 15,000 distinct CDR3 sequences, less than 70% of them seen just once. Treatment noted: roughly 11-day PBMC culture with coronavirus spike peptide pools or control peptides (ViraFEST assay). Sequenced sample: CD4+ T cells from blood, cultured in vitro. The receptor set was obtained from a human donor who had recovered from COVID-19.

Judged by abundance, this clonotype is medium-sized. The gene calls are TRBV6-1 and TRBJ1-1; tentative D call: TRBD1 (5 bases). The CDR3 extends over 15 amino acids. Germline V gene data show CDR1 as MNHNS and CDR2 as SASEGT. Trimming shortened V by 0 bases and J by 4 bases, and 12 bases separated the two germline ends. CDR3 bases: TGTGCCAGCAGTGAAGCAAAGGGCGGGGGCACTGAAGCTTTCTTT. Its protein is CASSEAKGGGTEAFF.

The chain joins TRBV4-1 to TRBJ2-7; D is possibly TRBD2 (6 bases). The V end lost 2 bases, the J end lost 5 bases, and 10 bases lay between the germline ends. CDR3 length: 13 amino acids. Germline V gene sequence: CDR1 MGHRA, CDR2 YSYEKL. CDR3 sequence: CASSQRSGDEQYF. CDR3 sequence (DNA): TGCGCCAGCAGCCAACGTTCGGGAGACGAGCAGTACTTC.

J is TRBJ2-5 and V is TRBV5-8; D not resolved. V lost 4 bases, J lost 5 bases, and 15 bases lay in between. CDR1 is SGHTS and CDR2 is YDEGEE in the germline V gene. CDR3 length: 14 amino acids. The CDR3 loop is CASSPLSGSETQYF. In nucleotides, the CDR3 is TGTGCCAGCAGCCCGTTGTCCGGGTCCGAGACCCAGTACTTC. The full variable domain, in which reference TRBV5-8 and TRBJ2-5 provide the parts outside the CDR3, is EAGVTQSPTHLIKTRGQQATLRCSPISGHTSVYWYQQALGLGLQFLLWYDEGEERNRGNFPPRFSGRQFPNYSSELNVNALELEDSALYLCASSPLSGSETQYFGPGTRLLVL.